Sequencing of this T cell receptor (delta chain) was carried out in a study of γδ T cells in repeated Plasmodium falciparum infection. Study-level findings and limits: Donors in Mali lived in a small rural village, largely one ethnic group.

TCRdb redid the clone calls on the multiplex PCR reads with CATT. The sample shows 70,000 to 95,000 delta-chain clones, approximately 1.4% of them seen only once. Concerning this clone: Its target is not known. TCRdb has a much larger clone's protein, which differs at residue 14 from the translation of this DNA, likely because of a read error; what is shown is the protein translated from the DNA.

Sequencing was performed on gamma-delta T cells from blood. The receptor comes from a pool of human donors (malaria-infected and uninfected, not separated).

CDR3 coding DNA: TGTGCCTGTGACACCGGCTACTGGGGGATACAACCCGATAGACTCATCTTT. Translation gives CACDTGYWGIQPDRLIF. This chain joins TRDV2 and TRDJ1, with 12 bases lining up with TRDD3. The J gene is not listed in TCRdb, so it was assigned here from a DNA match to germline. Germline CDR1 is GEAIGNYY and CDR2 is EKD. This CDR3 contains 17 residues.